The table lists the clone carrying this TCR beta chain with many counts. The antigen is not known. This entry belongs to a study of identical twins. Findings of the study overall: Twins shared beta out-of-frame sequences in excess, but this excess was weaker. Modelling underestimated the level of out-of-frame TCR alpha sharing observed in monozygotic twins. The more abundant beta clonotypes in cord blood had fewer insertions, and memory repertoires did not show this.

TCRdb analysed the 5' RACE reads with MiXCR anew, one entry per CDR3 protein. The sample includes about 810,000 distinct CDR3 sequences, more than 9% of them seen just once. This CDR3 region has 13 residues. Trimming took off 8 bases at V and 5 bases at J, with 15 bases between the two ends. These same records also appear under a second study, on yellow fever vaccine responses in identical twins.

The sample consisted of PBMCs. V is TRBV12-3 or TRBV12-4 and J is TRBJ1-1; the D gene is possibly TRBD1 (6 bases). The TCR comes from a woman under 30 in good health. CDR3 DNA sequence: TGTGCCAGCCCCCCTAGGGGGTTTACTGAAGCTTTCTTT. Translated: CASPPRGFTEAFF.